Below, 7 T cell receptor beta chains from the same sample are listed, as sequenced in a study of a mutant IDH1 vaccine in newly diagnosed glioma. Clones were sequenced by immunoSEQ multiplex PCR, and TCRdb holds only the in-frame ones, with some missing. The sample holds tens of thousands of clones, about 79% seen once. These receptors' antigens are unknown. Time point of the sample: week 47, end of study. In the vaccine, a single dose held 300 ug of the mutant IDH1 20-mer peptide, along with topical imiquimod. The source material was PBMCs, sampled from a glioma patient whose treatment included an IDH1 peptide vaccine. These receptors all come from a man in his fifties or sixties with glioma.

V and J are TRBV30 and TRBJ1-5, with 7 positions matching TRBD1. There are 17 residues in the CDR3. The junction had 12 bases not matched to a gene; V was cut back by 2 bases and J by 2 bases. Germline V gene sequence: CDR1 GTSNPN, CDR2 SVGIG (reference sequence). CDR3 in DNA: TGTGCCTGGAGTATGGACAGGATAACGTATGGCAATCAGCCCCAGCATTTT. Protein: CAWSMDRITYGNQPQHF.

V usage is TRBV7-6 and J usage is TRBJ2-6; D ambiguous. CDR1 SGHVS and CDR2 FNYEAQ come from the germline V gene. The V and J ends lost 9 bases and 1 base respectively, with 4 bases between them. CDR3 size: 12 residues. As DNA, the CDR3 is TGTGCCAGTGGATCTGGGGCCAACGTCCTGACTTTC. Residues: CASGSGANVLTF.

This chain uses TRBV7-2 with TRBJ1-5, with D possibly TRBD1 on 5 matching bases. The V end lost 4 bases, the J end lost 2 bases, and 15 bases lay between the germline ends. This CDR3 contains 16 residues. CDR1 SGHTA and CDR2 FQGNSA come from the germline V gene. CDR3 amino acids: CASSSQSGGRNQPQHF. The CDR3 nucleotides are TGTGCCAGCAGCTCCCAGTCGGGGGGTCGCAATCAGCCCCAGCATTTT.

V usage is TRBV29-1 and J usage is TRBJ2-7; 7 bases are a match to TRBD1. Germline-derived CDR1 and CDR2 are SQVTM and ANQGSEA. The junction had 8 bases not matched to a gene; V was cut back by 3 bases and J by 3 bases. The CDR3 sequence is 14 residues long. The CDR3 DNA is TGCAGCGTTGAGTCCGGGACAGAAAGCTACGAGCAGTACTTC. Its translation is CSVESGTESYEQYF.

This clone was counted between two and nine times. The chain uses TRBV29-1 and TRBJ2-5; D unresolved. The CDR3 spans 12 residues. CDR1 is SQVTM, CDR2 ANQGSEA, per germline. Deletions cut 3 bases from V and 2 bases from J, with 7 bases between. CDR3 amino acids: CSVDGTQETQYF. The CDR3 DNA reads TGCAGCGTTGACGGTACTCAAGAGACCCAGTACTTC. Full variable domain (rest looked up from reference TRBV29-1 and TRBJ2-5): SAVISQKPSRDICQRGTSLTIQCQVDSQVTMMFWYRQQPGQSLTLIATANQGSEATYESGFVIDKFPISRPNLTFSTLTVSNMSPEDSSIYLCSVDGTQETQYFGPGTRLLVL.

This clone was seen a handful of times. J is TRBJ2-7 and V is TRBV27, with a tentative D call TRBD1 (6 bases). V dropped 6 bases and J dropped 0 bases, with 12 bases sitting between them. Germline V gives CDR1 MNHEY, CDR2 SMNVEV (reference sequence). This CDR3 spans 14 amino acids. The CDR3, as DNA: TGTGCCAGCAGGGCTCGGACAGACTCCTACGAGCAGTACTTC. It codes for CASRARTDSYEQYF.

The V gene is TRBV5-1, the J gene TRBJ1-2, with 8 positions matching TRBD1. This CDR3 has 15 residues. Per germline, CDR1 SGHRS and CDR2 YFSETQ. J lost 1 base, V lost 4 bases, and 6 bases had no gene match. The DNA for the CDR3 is TGCGCCAGCAGCAGCGGACAGGGAATTAACTATGGCTACACCTTC. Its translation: CASSSGQGINYGYTF.